This passage covers 5 T cell receptor beta chains from one sample sequenced in a study of blood T cell repertoires in COVID-19. Here immunoSEQ multiplex PCR was the method, and the copy in TCRdb shows in-frame clones only, minus some. This table holds around 120,000 clones, roughly 89% found once. Sequencing used peripheral blood. These receptors came from a woman aged 60-75 years with COVID-19, enrolled during active disease.

V is TRBV6-5 and J is TRBJ1-6, with 9 bases lining up with TRBD1. Looked up from germline, CDR1 is MNHEY and CDR2 is SVGAGI. The junction had 6 bases not matched to a gene; V was cut back by 6 bases and J by 6 bases. The CDR3 totals 15 residues. The chain's CDR3 is CASREGQGRNSPLHF. The CDR3 coding sequence is TGTGCCAGCAGGGAGGGACAGGGCCGTAATTCACCCCTCCACTTT.

The rearrangement uses TRBV7-8 and TRBJ2-5, with unresolved D. Germline values: CDR1 SGHVS, CDR2 FQNEAQ. The CDR3 spans 16 residues. V was cut by 5 bases and J by 1 base, with 17 bases left in between. The CDR3: CASSPRGVLSQETQYF. The CDR3 coding sequence is TGTGCCAGCAGCCCCAGAGGCGTGTTGAGCCAAGAGACCCAGTACTTC.

This clone has only one observation. This chain joins TRBV5-4 and TRBJ2-7, with TRBD1 identical over 9 bases. After removal of 4 bases from V and 7 bases from J, the junction contained 6 bases not matched to a gene. The CDR3 spans 13 residues. From germline, CDR1 is SGHNT and CDR2 YYREEE (reference sequence). The CDR3 reads CASSPQGAREQYF. The CDR3 bases are TGTGCCAGCAGCCCACAGGGGGCGCGTGAGCAGTACTTC. The variable domain in full, completed from reference TRBV5-4 and TRBJ2-7, reads ETGVTQSPTHLIKTRGQQVTLRCSSQSGHNTVSWYQQALGQGPQFIFQYYREEENGRGNFPPRFSGLQFPNYSSELNVNALELDDSALYLCASSPQGAREQYFGPGTRLTVT.

DNA for the CDR3: TGTGCCAGCAGCTTAGGGGGAACAGGGACGAGCTCTGGAAACACCATATATTTT. It translates to CASSLGGTGTSSGNTIYF. The V call is TRBV5-6, the J call TRBJ1-3, with D perhaps TRBD1 (6 bases). The CDR3 is made up of 18 amino acids. CDR1 and CDR2 (germline): SGHDT, YYEEEE. V lost 2 bases, J lost 0 bases, and 18 bases lay in between. The entire variable domain, with the rest obtained from reference TRBV5-6 and TRBJ1-3, is as follows: DAGVTQSPTHLIKTRGQQVTLRCSPKSGHDTVSWYQQALGQGPQFIFQYYEEEERQRGNFPDRFSGHQFPNYSSELNVNALLLGDSALYLCASSLGGTGTSSGNTIYFGEGSWLTVV.

This clone was observed a single time. This chain links TRBV2 with TRBJ2-2, with D maybe TRBD1 (6 bases). The CDR3 has 16 residues. The germline V and J ends were trimmed by 9 bases and 4 bases, with 21 bases remaining between them. The germline V gene encodes CDR1 SNHLY and CDR2 FYNNEI. CDR3 protein: CASKATGLGVTGELFF. CDR3 sequence (DNA): TGTGCCAGTAAAGCGACAGGATTAGGGGTCACCGGGGAGCTGTTTTTT.